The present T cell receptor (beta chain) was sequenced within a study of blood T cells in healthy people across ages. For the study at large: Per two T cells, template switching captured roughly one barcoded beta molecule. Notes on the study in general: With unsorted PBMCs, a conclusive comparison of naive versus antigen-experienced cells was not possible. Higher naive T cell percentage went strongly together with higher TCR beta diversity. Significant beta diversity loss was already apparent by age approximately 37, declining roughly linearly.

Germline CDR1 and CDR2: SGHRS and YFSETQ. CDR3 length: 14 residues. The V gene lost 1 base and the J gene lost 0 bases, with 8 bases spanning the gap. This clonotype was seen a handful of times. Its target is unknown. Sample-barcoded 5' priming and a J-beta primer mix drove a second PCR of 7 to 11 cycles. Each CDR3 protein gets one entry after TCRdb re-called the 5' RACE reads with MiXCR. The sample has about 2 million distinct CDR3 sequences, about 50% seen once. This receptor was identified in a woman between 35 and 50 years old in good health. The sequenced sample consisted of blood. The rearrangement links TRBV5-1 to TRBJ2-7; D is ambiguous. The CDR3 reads CASSLNPHSYEQYF. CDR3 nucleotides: TGCGCCAGCAGCTTGAATCCTCACTCCTACGAGCAGTACTTC.